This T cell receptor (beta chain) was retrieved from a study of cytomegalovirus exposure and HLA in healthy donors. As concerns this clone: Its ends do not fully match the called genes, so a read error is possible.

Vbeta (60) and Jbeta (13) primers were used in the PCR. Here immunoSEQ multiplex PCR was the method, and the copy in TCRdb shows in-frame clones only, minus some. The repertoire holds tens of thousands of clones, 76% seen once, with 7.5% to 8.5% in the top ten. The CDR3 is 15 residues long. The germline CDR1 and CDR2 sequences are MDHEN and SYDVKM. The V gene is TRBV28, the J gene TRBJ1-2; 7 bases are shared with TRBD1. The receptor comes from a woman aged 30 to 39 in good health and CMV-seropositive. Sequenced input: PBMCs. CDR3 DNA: TGTGCCAGCAGTTTATCAGGGGGGACTCTATATGGCTACCCCTTC. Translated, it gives CASSLSGGTLYGYPF.